This passage covers 30 T cell receptor beta chains from one sample sequenced in a study of siplizumab effects on memory and regulatory T cells. The method was immunoSEQ multiplex PCR; TCRdb's version includes in-frame clones alone and lacks a portion of them. The sample consists of 100,000 or so clones, roughly 91% of them appearing once. Material for sequencing was CD4+ T cells sorted from blood. The source of these receptors is a human donor in good health.

The chain joins TRBV5-6 to TRBJ1-5, with 7 bases that match TRBD1. From germline, CDR1 is SGHDT and CDR2 YYEEEE. The CDR3 covers 15 residues. The junction had 4 bases not matched to a gene; V was cut back by 0 bases and J by 4 bases. The CDR3 DNA is TGTGCCAGCAGCTTGGGGGACAGACCGAATCAGCCCCAGCATTTT. Its translation is CASSLGDRPNQPQHF.

The V and J genes are TRBV7-2 and TRBJ1-6; D possibly corresponds to TRBD1 (6 bases). The CDR3 spans 14 residues. Per germline, CDR1 SGHTA and CDR2 FQGNSA. The V and J ends lost 5 bases and 10 bases respectively, with 15 bases between them. This CDR3 is CASSPRGGRSPLHF. The CDR3 nucleotides are TGTGCCAGCAGCCCCCGGGGGGGGCGATCACCCCTCCACTTT. The whole variable domain, filled in from reference TRBV7-2 and TRBJ1-6, reads GAGVSQSPSNKVTEKGKDVELRCDPISGHTALYWYRQSLGQGLEFLIYFQGNSAPDKSGLPSDRFSAERTGGSVSTLTIQRTQQEDSAVYLCASSPRGGRSPLHFGNGTRLTVT.

The sample holds a few counts of this clone. The sample carries other DNA sequences with the same CDR3. DNA for the CDR3: TGTGCCTGGAGCGGGACAGCGAACACCGGGGAGCTGTTTTTT. Protein: CAWSGTANTGELFF. The chain combines TRBV30 with TRBJ2-2; 7 bases line up with TRBD1. This CDR3 is 14 amino acids long. J gave up 0 bases and V 3 bases, and 1 base lay outside the gene matches. CDR1 and CDR2 from the germline V gene are GTSNPN and SVGIG (reference sequence). Together with reference TRBV30 and TRBJ2-2, the CDR3 gives the full variable domain: SQTIHQWPATLVQPVGSPLSLECTVEGTSNPNLYWYRQAAGRGLQLLFYSVGIGQISSEVPQNLSASRPQDRQFILSSKKLLLSDSGFYLCAWSGTANTGELFFGEGSRLTVL.

V is TRBV11-3 and J is TRBJ2-1, with 7 bases identical to TRBD2. CDR3 size: 16 residues. Germline lookup yields CDR1 SGHNT and CDR2 YENEEA. Germline trimming cut 5 bases from V and 7 bases from J; bases unmatched to any gene: 14. CDR3 sequence: CASSLRGGSLGNEQFF. Here the CDR3 DNA reads TGTGCCAGCAGCCTCAGAGGCGGGAGTTTAGGAAATGAGCAGTTCTTC.

The chain is built from TRBV7-3 and TRBJ2-5; 11 bases map to TRBD2. V lost 5 bases, J lost 4 bases, and 9 bases stayed unmatched. The CDR3 totals 16 residues. Germline-derived CDR1 and CDR2 are SGHTA and FQGTGA. In DNA, the CDR3 is TGTGCCAGCAGCCGCTGGCCTAGCGGGGGGCTAGAGACCCAGTACTTC. Amino acids: CASSRWPSGGLETQYF.

The chain links TRBV7-6 to TRBJ2-3; D may be TRBD1 or TRBD2 (5 bases each). Trimming removed 5 bases at V and 3 bases at J, with 12 bases between. The CDR3 extends over 14 amino acids. CDR1 is SGHVS, CDR2 FNYEAQ, per germline. The CDR3 region is CASSIGTRTDTQYF. The CDR3 nucleotides read TGTGCCAGCAGCATAGGGACCCGAACAGATACGCAGTATTTT.

The CDR3 nucleotides read TGTGCCATCAGTGATCGGGCAGGTCAAGAGACCCAGTACTTC. Translating it yields CAISDRAGQETQYF. V gene TRBV10-3 combines with J gene TRBJ2-5; D remains unclear. This CDR3 spans 14 amino acids. Germline CDR1 and CDR2: ENHRY and SYGVKD. The ends were cut back, 3 bases at V and 2 bases at J, with 10 bases in the middle.

The chain has TRBV6-5 and TRBJ1-4; 8 nucleotides agree with TRBD1. Germline values: CDR1 MNHEY, CDR2 SVGAGI. The CDR3 is made up of 15 amino acids. V trimming: 3 bases; J trimming: 6 bases; junction bases outside the gene matches: 6. The CDR3 loop reads CASSYGTGGYEKLFF. DNA for the CDR3: TGTGCCAGCAGTTATGGGACAGGAGGGTATGAAAAACTGTTTTTT.

The rearrangement joins TRBV5-1 to TRBJ1-2, with 7 bases aligning to TRBD1. Germline V CDR1 and CDR2: SGHRS, YFSETQ. V trimming: 0 bases; J trimming: 4 bases; junction bases outside the gene matches: 6. The CDR3 spans 15 residues. CDR3 DNA sequence: TGCGCCAGCAGCTTGGAAGGGGCAGGGGGCTATGGCTACACCTTC. The encoded protein is CASSLEGAGGYGYTF.

This chain joins TRBV4-1 and TRBJ2-3, with 13 bases aligning to TRBD2. This CDR3 has 17 amino acids. Germline V CDR1 and CDR2: MGHRA, YSYEKL. With 4 bases clipped from V and 0 bases from J, the junction kept 4 bases outside the gene matches. CDR3 sequence: CASSPGTSGASTDTQYF. CDR3 nucleotides: TGCGCCAGCAGCCCCGGGACTAGCGGGGCTAGCACAGATACGCAGTATTTT.

The CDR3 DNA reads as TGTGCCAGCAGGGCAAATCCTGACTCCTACGAGCAGTACTTC. It encodes CASRANPDSYEQYF. The rearrangement uses TRBV2 and TRBJ2-5; no definite D call. The better agreement between TRBJ2-7 and the DNA end casts doubt on the J call. In germline, CDR1 is SNHLY, CDR2 FYNNEI. CDR3 size: 14 residues.

This clone was counted a single time. The chain carries TRBV5-4 and TRBJ2-7, with a tentative D call TRBD2 (6 bases). This CDR3 region has 14 residues. V was trimmed by 5 bases and J by 6 bases, leaving 18 bases between them. CDR1 is SGHNT and CDR2 is YYREEE in the germline V gene (reference sequence). CDR3 nucleotide sequence: TGTGCCAGCAGTTCCGGGACTCTGAGGGGCGAGCAGTACTTC. It yields the protein CASSSGTLRGEQYF.

The chain is built from TRBV14 and TRBJ2-3, with 7 nucleotides matching TRBD1. V dropped 3 bases and J dropped 0; count of bases not matched to a gene: 3. The CDR3 runs to 15 residues. Germline CDR1 and CDR2: SGHDN and FVKESK. This CDR3 reads CASSQTGLSTDTQYF. DNA for the CDR3: TGTGCCAGCAGCCAGACAGGGCTCAGCACAGATACGCAGTATTTT.

The V gene is TRBV9, the J gene TRBJ2-1; TRBD1 or TRBD2 may be the D gene (6 bases each). Per the germline V gene, CDR1 is SGDLS and CDR2 is YYNGEE. This CDR3 is built from 16 residues. V was shortened by 3 bases and J by 5 bases, with 18 bases between the two germline ends. DNA of the CDR3: TGTGCCAGCAGCGCACCAGGGGCTAGCGCGCACAATGAGCAGTTCTTC. This codes for CASSAPGASAHNEQFF.

The V and J genes are TRBV6-5 and TRBJ2-3; D is possibly TRBD2 (6 bases). Trimming pared 6 bases from V and 0 bases from J, leaving 13 bases between. Germline V CDR1 and CDR2: MNHEY, SVGAGI. This CDR3 is built from 15 residues. The CDR3 DNA reads TGTGCCAGCAGCCATCTAGCGTCGAGCACAGATACGCAGTATTTT. It specifies CASSHLASSTDTQYF.

The chain links TRBV5-1 to TRBJ1-2; 7 bases align to TRBD1. Trimming at V came to 2 bases and at J to 8 bases, leaving 9 bases not matched to a gene. Germline lookup yields CDR1 SGHRS and CDR2 YFSETQ. The CDR3 loop spans 14 amino acids. The CDR3, as DNA: TGCGCCAGCAGCTTCGACAGGGCGAATAGCGGCTACACCTTC. Protein: CASSFDRANSGYTF.

V gene TRBV9 combines with J gene TRBJ2-4; the D is unclear. Germline CDR1 SGDLS, CDR2 YYNGEE. V was shortened by 1 base and J by 8 bases, with 16 bases between the two germline ends. The CDR3 contains 15 residues. As DNA, the CDR3 is TGTGCCAGCAGCGTATCTACCAAGGCCAATGACATTCAGTACTTC. The encoded protein is CASSVSTKANDIQYF.

This chain links TRBV18 with TRBJ2-3; 8 bases match TRBD1. CDR1 is KGHSH and CDR2 is LQKENI in the germline V gene. The CDR3 is 14 amino acids. The V segment lost 5 bases and the J segment 3 bases; nucleotides outside the gene matches: 4. DNA for the CDR3: TGTGCCAGCTCAGCTGACAGGGGAACAGATACGCAGTATTTT. This translates into CASSADRGTDTQYF.

This chain connects TRBV4-2 to TRBJ2-3; 9 nucleotides align to TRBD2. CDR3 length equals 14 residues. Trimming removed 5 bases from V and 4 bases from J; junction bases left unmatched: 4. Germline lookup yields CDR1 LGHNA and CDR2 YNFKEQ. The chain's CDR3 is CASSSGGGADTQYF. The DNA of the CDR3 is TGTGCCAGCAGCTCTGGCGGGGGGGCAGATACGCAGTATTTT.

The rearrangement uses TRBV5-1 and TRBJ2-7; maybe TRBD1 (6 bases). This CDR3 is built from 15 residues. CDR1 and CDR2 from the germline V gene are SGHRS and YFSETQ. V dropped 1 base and J dropped 7 bases, with 18 bases sitting between them. The CDR3 loop is CASSLLGAQGREQYF. CDR3 DNA sequence: TGCGCCAGCAGCTTGTTAGGGGCCCAGGGGCGAGAGCAGTACTTC.

The CDR3 nucleotides read TGCGCCAGCAGCTTGAATGGGGGAAATCAGCCCCAGCATTTT. Residues: CASSLNGGNQPQHF. This chain uses TRBV5-1 with TRBJ1-5, with D maybe TRBD1 (5 bases). Germline V gives CDR1 SGHRS, CDR2 YFSETQ. The ends were cut back, 1 base at V and 4 bases at J, with 9 bases in the middle. The CDR3 has 14 residues.

V usage is TRBV5-1 and J usage is TRBJ1-1; tentative D call: TRBD1 (5 bases). CDR1 is SGHRS, CDR2 YFSETQ, per germline. V lost 0 bases and J 1 base, leaving 16 bases between the germline ends. CDR3 length: 17 residues. This CDR3 is CASSLGGRGRANTEAFF. CDR3 DNA sequence: TGCGCCAGCAGCTTGGGAGGTAGGGGCCGGGCGAACACTGAAGCTTTCTTT.

This clone was picked up a small number of times. This chain joins TRBV5-1 and TRBJ1-2; possible D gene TRBD1, 6 bases. From germline, CDR1 is SGHRS and CDR2 YFSETQ. This CDR3 is 14 amino acids long. With 0 bases removed from V and 3 bases from J, the gap between germline ends came to 9 bases. CDR3 sequence: CASSLAAGDYGYTF. CDR3 DNA: TGCGCCAGCAGCTTGGCCGCAGGGGACTATGGCTACACCTTC.

This clone was observed a few times. The chain uses TRBV19 and TRBJ1-5; a possible D gene is TRBD1 (6 bases). The ends were cut back, 4 bases at V and 1 base at J, with 14 bases in the middle. CDR1 is LNHDA, CDR2 SQIVND, per germline (reference sequence). This CDR3 has 16 residues. The CDR3 DNA is TGTGCCAGTAGTAGCAACAGGGAGTGGAGCAATCAGCCCCAGCATTTT. Translation gives CASSSNREWSNQPQHF.

CDR3 DNA sequence: TGTGCCAGCAGTGAACAGGGGGCTAACTATGGCTACACCTTC. This codes for CASSEQGANYGYTF. V usage is TRBV2 and J usage is TRBJ1-2; TRBD1 aligns across 7 bases. The CDR3 sequence is 14 residues long. Unmatched junction bases numbered 0, after V lost 2 bases and J lost 0 bases. Germline V gene sequence: CDR1 SNHLY, CDR2 FYNNEI.

The chain has TRBV9 and TRBJ2-5; the match to TRBD1 covers 10 bases. CDR1 SGDLS and CDR2 YYNGEE come from the germline V gene. Losses at the gene ends were 3 bases for V and 0 bases for J; bases not matched to a gene: 5. The CDR3 has 16 amino acids. The CDR3 coding sequence is TGTGCCAGCAGCGCAAGGGGACAGGGGTACCAAGAGACCCAGTACTTC. This gives the protein CASSARGQGYQETQYF.

V and J are TRBV18 and TRBJ1-1, with no clear D. Germline CDR1 KGHSH, CDR2 LQKENI. The germline V and J ends were trimmed by 3 bases and 7 bases, with 9 bases remaining between them. CDR3 size: 12 residues. CDR3 amino acids: CASSPGAGEAFF. In DNA, the CDR3 is TGTGCCAGCTCACCGGGAGCAGGTGAAGCTTTCTTT.

This clone was detected a few times. This chain links TRBV25-1 with TRBJ1-5; 10 bases align to TRBD1. Trimming removed 3 bases from V and 5 bases from J; junction bases left unmatched: 4. Germline V gene lookup returns CDR1 MGHDK and CDR2 SYGVNS. The CDR3 runs to 15 residues. The CDR3: CASSDGQGVDQPQHF. The DNA of the CDR3 is TGTGCCAGCAGTGACGGACAGGGGGTGGATCAGCCCCAGCATTTT.

The J gene is TRBJ1-1, the V gene TRBV7-3; D unclear. CDR1 and CDR2 (germline): SGHTA, FQGTGA. The ends were cut back, 5 bases at V and 4 bases at J, with 11 bases in the middle. This CDR3 spans 13 amino acids. The DNA for the CDR3 is TGTGCCAGCAGCCAGGACCTGGGCACTGAAGCTTTCTTT. Translation gives CASSQDLGTEAFF.

The chain couples TRBV19 to TRBJ1-2; 7 positions match TRBD1. V trimming: 4 bases; J trimming: 7 bases; junction bases outside the gene matches: 6. CDR1 and CDR2 from the germline V gene are LNHDA and SQIVND (reference sequence). This CDR3 contains 13 residues. As DNA, the CDR3 is TGTGCCAGTAGTACCCGACAGGGCGGTGGCTACACCTTC. Translated, it gives CASSTRQGGGYTF.